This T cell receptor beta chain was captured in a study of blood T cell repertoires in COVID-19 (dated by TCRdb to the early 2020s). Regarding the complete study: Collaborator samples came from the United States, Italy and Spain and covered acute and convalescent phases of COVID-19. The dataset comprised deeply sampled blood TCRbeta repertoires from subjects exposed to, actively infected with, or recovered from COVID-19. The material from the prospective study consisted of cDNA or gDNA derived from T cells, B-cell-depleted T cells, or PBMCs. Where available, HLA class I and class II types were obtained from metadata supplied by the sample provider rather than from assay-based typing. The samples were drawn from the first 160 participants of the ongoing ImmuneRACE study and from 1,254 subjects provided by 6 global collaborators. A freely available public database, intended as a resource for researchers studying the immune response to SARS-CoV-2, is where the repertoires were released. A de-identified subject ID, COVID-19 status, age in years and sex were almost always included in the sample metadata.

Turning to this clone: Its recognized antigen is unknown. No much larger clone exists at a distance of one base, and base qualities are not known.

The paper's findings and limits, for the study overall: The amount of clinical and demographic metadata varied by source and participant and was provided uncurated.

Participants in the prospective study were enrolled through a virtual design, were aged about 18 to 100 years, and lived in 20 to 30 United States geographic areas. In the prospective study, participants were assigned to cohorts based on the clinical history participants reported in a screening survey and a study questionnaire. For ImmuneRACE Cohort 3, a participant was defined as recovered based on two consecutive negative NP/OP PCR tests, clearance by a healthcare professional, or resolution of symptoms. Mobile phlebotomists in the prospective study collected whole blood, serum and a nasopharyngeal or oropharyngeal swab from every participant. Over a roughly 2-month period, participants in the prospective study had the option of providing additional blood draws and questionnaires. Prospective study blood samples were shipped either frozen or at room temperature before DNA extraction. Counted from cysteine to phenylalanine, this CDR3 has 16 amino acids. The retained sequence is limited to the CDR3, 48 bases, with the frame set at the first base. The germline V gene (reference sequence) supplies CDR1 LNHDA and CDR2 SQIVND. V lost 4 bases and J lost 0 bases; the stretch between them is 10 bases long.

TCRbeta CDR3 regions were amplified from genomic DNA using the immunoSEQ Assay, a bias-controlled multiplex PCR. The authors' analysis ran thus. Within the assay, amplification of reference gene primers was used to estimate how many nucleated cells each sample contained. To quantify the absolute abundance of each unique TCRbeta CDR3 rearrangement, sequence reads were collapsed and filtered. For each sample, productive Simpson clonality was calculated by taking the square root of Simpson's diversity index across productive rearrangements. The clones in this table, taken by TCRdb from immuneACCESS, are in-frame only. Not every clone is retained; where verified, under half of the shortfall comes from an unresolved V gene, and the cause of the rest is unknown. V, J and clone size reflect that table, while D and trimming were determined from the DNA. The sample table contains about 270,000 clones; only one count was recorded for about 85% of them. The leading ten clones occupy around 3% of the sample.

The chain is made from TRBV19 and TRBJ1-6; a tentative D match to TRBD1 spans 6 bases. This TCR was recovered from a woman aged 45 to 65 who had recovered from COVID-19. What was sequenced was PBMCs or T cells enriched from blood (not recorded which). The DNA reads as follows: TGTGCCAGTAGTAAAGGACAGAGCTCCTATAATTCACCCCTCCACTTT. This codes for CASSKGQSSYNSPLHF.